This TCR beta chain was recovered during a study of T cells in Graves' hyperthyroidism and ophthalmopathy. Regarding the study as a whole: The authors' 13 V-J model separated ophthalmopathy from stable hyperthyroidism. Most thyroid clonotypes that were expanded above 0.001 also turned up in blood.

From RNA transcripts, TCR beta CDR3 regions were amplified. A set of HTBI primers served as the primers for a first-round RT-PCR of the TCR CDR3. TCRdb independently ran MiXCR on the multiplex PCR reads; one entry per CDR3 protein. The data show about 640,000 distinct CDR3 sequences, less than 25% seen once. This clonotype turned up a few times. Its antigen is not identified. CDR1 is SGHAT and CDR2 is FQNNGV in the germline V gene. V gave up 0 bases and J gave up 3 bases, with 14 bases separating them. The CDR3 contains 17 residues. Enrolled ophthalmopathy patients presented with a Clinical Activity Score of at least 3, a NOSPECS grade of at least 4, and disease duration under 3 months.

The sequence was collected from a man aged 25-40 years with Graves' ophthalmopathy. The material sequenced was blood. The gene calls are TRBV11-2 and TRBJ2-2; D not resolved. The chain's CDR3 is CASSLEVHHLYTGELFF. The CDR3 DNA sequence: TGTGCCAGCAGCTTAGAGGTCCACCACCTTTACACCGGGGAGCTGTTTTTT.